The 10 T cell receptor beta chains given below trace back to one sample, sequenced in a study of blood T cell repertoires in COVID-19. The method was immunoSEQ multiplex PCR; TCRdb's version includes in-frame clones alone and lacks a portion of them. There are approximately 440,000 clones in the sample; around 90% occur only once, and about 0.63% lies in the top ten. Sequenced: PBMCs or T cells enriched from blood (not recorded which). The receptors originated from a man aged 18 to 35 who had recovered from COVID-19.

The CDR3 DNA reads TGTGCCAGCAGCTTGGCAGGGGTTAAGAACACTGAAGCTTTCTTT. Its protein product is CASSLAGVKNTEAFF. The V and J genes are TRBV5-4 and TRBJ1-1; TRBD1 might be the D (6 bases). From germline, CDR1 is SGHNT and CDR2 YYREEE (reference sequence). This CDR3 has 15 residues. The V gene lost 0 bases and the J gene lost 1 base, with 10 bases spanning the gap.

V usage is TRBV5-1 and J usage is TRBJ1-1, with TRBD1 as a possible D gene (5 bases). V lost 0 bases to trimming and J lost 3 bases, with 9 bases between them. This CDR3 contains 14 residues. CDR1 and CDR2 from the germline V gene are SGHRS and YFSETQ. The CDR3 nucleotides read TGCGCCAGCAGCTTGGCCCAGGGATACACTGAAGCTTTCTTT. It translates to CASSLAQGYTEAFF.

The chain recombines TRBV14 with TRBJ1-1; D may be TRBD1 (5 bases). The CDR3 sequence is 15 residues long. From germline, CDR1 is SGHDN and CDR2 FVKESK. Trimming removed 4 bases at V and 2 bases at J, with 14 bases between. The CDR3 spells CASSPRRGINTEAFF. The CDR3 DNA sequence: TGTGCCAGCAGCCCGAGGAGGGGAATTAACACTGAAGCTTTCTTT.

This clone was recorded a few times. The chain recombines TRBV7-9 with TRBJ2-1; TRBD2 agrees at 13 bases. The CDR3 spans 19 residues. J gave up 1 base and V 4 bases, and 10 bases lay outside the gene matches. CDR1 is SEHNR, CDR2 FQNEAQ, per germline (reference sequence). The CDR3 loop is CASSSKLAGGSRSYNEQFF. CDR3 nucleotides: TGTGCCAGCAGCTCCAAACTAGCGGGAGGGTCCCGGTCCTACAATGAGCAGTTCTTC.

V gene TRBV9 combines with J gene TRBJ2-7, with TRBD1 matching over 9 bases. With V trimmed by 1 base and J by 6 bases, 5 bases remained unmatched. The CDR3 has 14 amino acids. The germline V gene encodes CDR1 SGDLS and CDR2 YYNGEE. The CDR3 nucleotides read TGTGCCAGCAGCGTAACAGGGGGCCTCGGCGAGCAGTACTTC. Translated: CASSVTGGLGEQYF.

The CDR3 is CASSEGVSNQPQHF. CDR3 bases: TGTGCCAGCAGCGAAGGGGTCAGCAATCAGCCCCAGCATTTT. The chain is built from TRBV9 and TRBJ1-5, with D possibly being TRBD1 (5 bases). From germline, CDR1 is SGDLS and CDR2 YYNGEE. V shed 3 bases and J shed 1 base, with 8 bases lying between them. The CDR3 is made up of 14 amino acids.

This chain connects TRBV6-1 to TRBJ2-7, with D possibly matching TRBD1 (5 bases). There are 13 residues in the CDR3. V was trimmed by 3 bases and J by 1 base, leaving 7 bases between them. Germline values: CDR1 MNHNS, CDR2 SASEGT. CDR3: CASSETVSYEQYF. DNA for the CDR3: TGTGCCAGCAGTGAGACAGTTTCCTACGAGCAGTACTTC.

The chain combines TRBV12-3 or TRBV12-4 with TRBJ1-6; D ambiguous. The CDR3 covers 13 residues. V lost 3 bases, J lost 7 bases, and 7 bases lay in between. CDR3 in DNA: TGTGCCAGCAGTTTGAGCCCCAATTCACCCCTCCACTTT. Its protein product is CASSLSPNSPLHF.

CDR3 nucleotide sequence: TGTGCCAGCAGTCCCTCAAGGACAGATAATGAAAAACTGTTTTTT. Its translation is CASSPSRTDNEKLFF. The rearrangement joins TRBV28 to TRBJ1-4, with D tentatively TRBD1 (6 bases). V was clipped by 5 bases and J by 4 bases, with 14 bases between them. CDR1 is MDHEN and CDR2 is SYDVKM in the germline V gene. The CDR3 runs 15 residues. Looking up the rest from reference TRBV28 and TRBJ1-4 gives the full variable domain: DVKVTQSSRYLVKRTGEKVFLECVQDMDHENMFWYRQDPGLGLRLIYFSYDVKMKEKGDIPEGYSVSREKKERFSLILESASTNQTSMYLCASSPSRTDNEKLFFGSGTQLSVL.

This chain connects TRBV19 to TRBJ2-2; TRBD1 agrees at 8 bases. Trimming took 6 bases from V and 5 from J; bases not matched to a gene: 11. Germline V CDR1 and CDR2: LNHDA, SQIVND (reference sequence). The CDR3 spans 16 residues. In DNA, the CDR3 is TGTGCCAGTAGCACGGGTACAGGGGGAGAAACCGGGGAGCTGTTTTTT. Its translation is CASSTGTGGETGELFF.